This TCR beta chain was identified in a study of T cell changes during pregnancy in multiple sclerosis. The CDR3 sequence is 14 residues long. V shed 4 bases and J 4 bases; nucleotides not matched to a gene: 5. Germline V gene data show CDR1 as SGDLS and CDR2 as YYNGEE. Sequencing used immunoSEQ multiplex PCR; TCRdb keeps in-frame clones, though not all of them. Counted here are under 80,000 clones, around 94% occurring once; the ten biggest clones make up more than 0.45%. The origin of this receptor is a female donor with multiple sclerosis, enrolled in a pregnancy study. The chain combines TRBV9 with TRBJ2-3; TRBD2 aligns across 8 bases. The sample in question was peripheral blood, obtained in the third trimester of pregnancy. The CDR3 nucleotides are TGTGCCAGCAGCCCGGGGGGGGTGTCAGATACGCAGTATTTT. The encoded protein is CASSPGGVSDTQYF.